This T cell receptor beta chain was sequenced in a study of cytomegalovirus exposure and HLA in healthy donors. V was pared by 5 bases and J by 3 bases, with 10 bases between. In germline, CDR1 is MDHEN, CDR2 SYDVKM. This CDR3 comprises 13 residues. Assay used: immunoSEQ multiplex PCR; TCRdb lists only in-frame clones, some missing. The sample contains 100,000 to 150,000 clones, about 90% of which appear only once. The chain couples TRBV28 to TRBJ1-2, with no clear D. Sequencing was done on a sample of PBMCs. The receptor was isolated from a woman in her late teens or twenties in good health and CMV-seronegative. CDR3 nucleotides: TGTGCCAGCAGTCGGCAGACACACTATGGCTACACCTTC. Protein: CASSRQTHYGYTF.